This is a list of T cell receptor beta chains from one sample in a study of cytomegalovirus exposure and HLA in healthy donors. Clones were read by immunoSEQ multiplex PCR, and TCRdb kept only the in-frame ones, dropping some. The sample has approximately 110,000 clones. Sequenced input: PBMCs. All receptors come from a man in his thirties or forties in good health and CMV-seronegative. CDR3s include the opening cysteine and the closing phenylalanine or tryptophan. The D gene is left open where the match is weak.

V: TRBV30; D: TRBD2; J: TRBJ2-7; DNA: TGTGCCTGGAGTGTAAGGGGAGGACTAGCGGTCCACGAGCAGTACTTC; CDR3: CAWSVRGGLAVHEQYF
V: TRBV11-3; D: .; J: TRBJ2-3; DNA: TGTGCCAGCAGCATCCTCCCCACAGATACGCAGTATTTT; CDR3: CASSILPTDTQYF
V: TRBV7-9; D: .; J: TRBJ2-6; DNA: TGTGCCCCAGGAGGGGCCAACGTCCTGACTTTC; CDR3: CAPGGANVLTF
V: TRBV5-8; D: .; J: TRBJ2-5; DNA: TGTGCCAGCACAGTTACCCAGTACTTC; CDR3: CASTVTQYF
V: TRBV19; D: TRBD1; J: TRBJ1-1; DNA: TGTGCCAGTAGTGCATGGACAGGGCCATCTGGGGGTGAAGCTTTCTTT; CDR3: CASSAWTGPSGGEAFF
V: TRBV5-1; D: TRBD1; J: TRBJ2-5; DNA: TGCGCCAGCAGCTTGGCCAGGGGGTCCCAAGAGACCCAGTACTTC; CDR3: CASSLARGSQETQYF
V: TRBV19; D: .; J: TRBJ1-2; DNA: TGTGCCAGTAGTTATGGAGGTTGGGGGACAACCTATGGCTACACCTTC; CDR3: CASSYGGWGTTYGYTF
V: TRBV7-9; D: .; J: TRBJ2-5; DNA: TGTGCCAGCAGCTTCGCAGGGTCCGCACAAGAGACCCAGTACTTC; CDR3: CASSFAGSAQETQYF
V: TRBV7-3; D: .; J: TRBJ2-5; DNA: TGTGCCAGCAGCTTAACAACAGACGAGACCCAGTACTTC; CDR3: CASSLTTDETQYF
V: TRBV7-9; D: .; J: TRBJ2-1; DNA: TGTGCCAGCAGCTTAACGGTATACAATGAGCAGTTCTTC; CDR3: CASSLTVYNEQFF
V: TRBV10-3; D: TRBD1; J: TRBJ2-6; DNA: TGTGCCATCAGTGTCCAGGGGGCTGGCTCTGGGGCCAACGTCCTGACTTTC; CDR3: CAISVQGAGSGANVLTF
V: TRBV7-2; D: TRBD1; J: TRBJ1-5; DNA: TGTGCCAGCAGCTTTCGACAGGGTCGAGGAAATCAGCCCCAGCATTTT; CDR3: CASSFRQGRGNQPQHF
V: TRBV11-3; D: .; J: TRBJ2-2; DNA: TGTGCCAGCAGCATGACAGGGAACACCGGGGAGCTGTTTTTT; CDR3: CASSMTGNTGELFF
V: TRBV4-1; D: .; J: TRBJ1-2; DNA: TGCGCCAGCAGCCAAGATTGGCCACAGATCACTCGGAGGGACTATGGCTACACCTTC; CDR3: CASSQDWPQITRRDYGYTF
V: TRBV5-1; D: TRBD1; J: TRBJ2-3; DNA: TGCGCCAGCAGCAAATTACAGGGGGATGGCACAGATACGCAGTATTTT; CDR3: CASSKLQGDGTDTQYF
V: TRBV19; D: TRBD2; J: TRBJ2-7; DNA: TGTGCCAGTAGTATTGCAATGGGGACTAGATTAAGTGAGCAGTACTTC; CDR3: CASSIAMGTRLSEQYF
V: TRBV27; D: TRBD1; J: TRBJ2-7; DNA: TGTGCCAGCGGCGACCGGGACAGAGGCTACGAGCAGTACTTC; CDR3: CASGDRDRGYEQYF
V: TRBV5-6; D: TRBD1; J: TRBJ1-2; DNA: TGTGCCAGCAGTCCTACCGGGACAGGGGTCGGCTACACCTTC; CDR3: CASSPTGTGVGYTF
V: TRBV11-1; D: .; J: TRBJ2-6; DNA: TGTGCCAGCAGAGAAAGGGGCATAGGCGGCTCTGGGGCCAACGTCCTGACTTTC; CDR3: CASRERGIGGSGANVLTF
V: TRBV29-1; D: .; J: TRBJ1-2; DNA: TGCAGCGTTGAAGATCATAGGGGGGGCTACACCTTC; CDR3: CSVEDHRGGYTF
V: TRBV11-2; D: TRBD1; J: TRBJ1-1; DNA: TGTGCCAGCAGCTTAGCAGGGGGCGCCACTGAAGCTTTCTTT; CDR3: CASSLAGGATEAFF
V: TRBV28; D: .; J: TRBJ1-2; DNA: TGTGCCACGCCGACTTTAAGAGGGGGGGGCTATGGCTACACCTTC; CDR3: CATPTLRGGGYGYTF
V: TRBV25-1; D: TRBD2; J: TRBJ2-7; DNA: TGTGCCAGCAGTGAAGAGCTAGCGGGTTCATACGAGCAGTACTTC; CDR3: CASSEELAGSYEQYF
V: TRBV5-4; D: .; J: TRBJ2-3; DNA: TGTGCCAGCAGCTCGGGGTCGCGCACAGATACGCAGTATTTT; CDR3: CASSSGSRTDTQYF
V: TRBV2; D: .; J: TRBJ2-7; DNA: TGTGCCAGCCGACAGGTCGTTTACGAGCAGTACTTC; CDR3: CASRQVVYEQYF
V: TRBV14; D: .; J: TRBJ1-3; DNA: TGCGCCAGCAGCCAACGGGGGAGAGGAAACACCATATATTTT; CDR3: CASSQRGRGNTIYF
V: TRBV28; D: TRBD1; J: TRBJ1-1; DNA: TGTGCCAGCAATAGACAGGGGTGGGCTTTCTTT; CDR3: CASNRQGWAFF
V: TRBV18; D: .; J: TRBJ1-2; DNA: TGTGCCAGCTCCCCAGGAAGTACAGGGCGGTATGGCTACACCTTC; CDR3: CASSPGSTGRYGYTF
V: TRBV18; D: .; J: TRBJ2-1; DNA: TGTGCCAGCTCACCACCGAGGGTTAGCGCGTTCGATGAGCAGTTCTTC; CDR3: CASSPPRVSAFDEQFF
V: TRBV4-2; D: .; J: TRBJ2-7; DNA: TGTGCCAGCAGTCCCGAGCAGGGGGGCGACGAGCAGTACTTC; CDR3: CASSPEQGGDEQYF
V: TRBV6-5; D: .; J: TRBJ1-4; DNA: TGTGCCAGCAGTTCCCGGGGTGAAAAACTGTTTTTT; CDR3: CASSSRGEKLFF
V: TRBV18; D: .; J: TRBJ1-2; DNA: TGTGCCAGCTCACCGGTCCGGGACTATACTAACTATGGCTACACCTTC; CDR3: CASSPVRDYTNYGYTF
V: TRBV11-2; D: TRBD1; J: TRBJ2-1; DNA: TGTGCCAGCAGCCGTACTACAGGGGGCAATGAGCAGTTCTTC; CDR3: CASSRTTGGNEQFF
V: TRBV29-1; D: TRBD2; J: TRBJ2-3; DNA: TGCAGCGTTGGGGGGGCCAGCGGGGGTCTGACAGATACGCAGTATTTT; CDR3: CSVGGASGGLTDTQYF
V: TRBV28; D: TRBD2; J: TRBJ2-7; DNA: TGTGCCAGCAGTTTTGGGGGGGGATTCCGGGCCGAGCAGTACTTC; CDR3: CASSFGGGFRAEQYF